Sequencing of this T cell receptor (beta chain) was carried out in a study of blood T cell repertoires in COVID-19. CDR1 is MNHEY, CDR2 SMNVEV, per germline (reference sequence). V was cut by 0 bases and J by 6 bases, with 12 bases left in between. The CDR3 is 14 residues long. Original processing methods: Cell counts per sample came from amplifying reference gene primers. Some clones are missing from TCRdb's copy, which holds only in-frame ones; the method was immunoSEQ multiplex PCR. V, J and clone size derive from that table, while D and trimming were established from the DNA sequence. The sample includes around 360,000 clones, 87% of them seen just once.

This clonotype originated in a woman aged 25-40 years with COVID-19, enrolled during active disease. The chain couples TRBV27 to TRBJ2-7; D unclear. The specimen sequenced was peripheral blood. As DNA, the CDR3 is TGTGCCAGCAGTTTATCGGGCCCCAAGAGCGAGCAGTACTTC. Its protein product is CASSLSGPKSEQYF.